One and the same sample provided the 29 T cell receptor beta chains below, sequenced in a study of response to subunit inactivated influenza vaccine. Via MiXCR, TCRdb re-called the RT-PCR reads, giving one row per CDR3 protein. The table lists about 580,000 distinct CDR3 sequences, 11% to 15% of them singletons. The source material was PBMCs from blood, sampled less than 13 days after vaccination. The source of these receptors is a man aged 50 to 60 who received an inactivated influenza vaccine.

The rearrangement links TRBV5-5 to TRBJ2-4; D is unresolved. CDR1 and CDR2 (germline): SGHKS, YYEKEE (reference sequence). The CDR3 covers 16 residues. V was clipped by 1 base and J by 0 bases, with 11 bases between them. CDR3 in DNA: TGTGCCAGCAGCTTGTTGAGTATACTAGCCAAAAACATTCAGTACTTC. Its translation is CASSLLSILAKNIQYF. Based on the CDR3 plus reference TRBV5-5 and TRBJ2-4, the full variable domain is DAGVTQSPTHLIKTRGQQVTLRCSPISGHKSVSWYQQVLGQGPQFIFQYYEKEERGRGNFPDRFSARQFPNYSSELNVNALLLGDSALYLCASSLLSILAKNIQYFGAGTRLSVL.

V usage is TRBV6-2 or TRBV6-3 and J usage is TRBJ2-3; 13 bases align to TRBD2. CDR1 is MNHEY and CDR2 is SVGEGT in the germline V gene. CDR3 size: 16 residues. Trimming at V came to 6 bases and at J to 5 bases, leaving 8 bases not matched to a gene. This CDR3 reads CASRSPGLAGRDTQYF. In DNA, the CDR3 is TGTGCCAGCAGAAGCCCGGGACTAGCGGGAAGAGATACGCAGTATTTT.

This chain links TRBV7-8 with TRBJ1-6; D is unclear. Germline CDR1 reads SGHVS; CDR2 reads FQNEAQ. V was trimmed by 3 bases and J by 5 bases, leaving 5 bases between them. The CDR3 has 13 residues. The CDR3 nucleotides read TGTGCCAGCAGCTTCGGCGATAATTCACCCCTCCACTTT. Translating gives CASSFGDNSPLHF.

This clonotype was counted a few times. The V and J genes are TRBV27 and TRBJ2-3, with 7 positions matching TRBD2. The junction had 6 bases not matched to a gene; V was cut back by 1 base and J by 2 bases. The CDR3 is 16 amino acids. Germline V gene lookup returns CDR1 MNHEY and CDR2 SMNVEV (reference sequence). CDR3 in amino acids: CASSLWGSGPTDTQYF. As DNA, the CDR3 is TGTGCCAGCAGTTTATGGGGTAGCGGGCCCACAGATACGCAGTATTTT.

This clonotype was counted many times. An end of the junction does not agree with germline; a read error may underlie this. This rearrangement joins TRBV12-3 or TRBV12-4 to TRBJ2-7; weak D call: TRBD1 (6 bases). The CDR3 length is 13 residues. The CDR3 reads CASSPGGTYEQYF. The CDR3, as DNA: TGCGCCAGCTCCCCTGGGGGCACCTACGAGCAGTACTTC.

The chain carries TRBV7-9 and TRBJ2-3, with TRBD1 as a possible D gene (6 bases). Germline V gene sequence: CDR1 SEHNR, CDR2 FQNEAQ (reference sequence). V lost 6 bases and J 3 bases, leaving 16 bases between the germline ends. There are 15 residues in the CDR3. CDR3 nucleotides: TGTGCCAGCAGTTCTCGGACAGATGGGACAGATACGCAGTATTTT. Its protein product is CASSSRTDGTDTQYF.

This sequence joins TRBV20-1 and TRBJ1-6; D perhaps matches TRBD1 (5 bases). This CDR3 contains 15 residues. The germline CDR1 and CDR2 sequences are DFQATT and SNEGSKA (reference sequence). The V gene lost 2 bases and the J gene lost 5 bases, with 13 bases spanning the gap. In DNA form, the CDR3 reads TGCAGTGCTAGAAAAACATTGGGGGATAATTCACCCCTCCACTTT. Translated: CSARKTLGDNSPLHF.

This rearrangement joins TRBV2 to TRBJ1-2; 8 positions agree with TRBD1. The CDR3 is made up of 16 amino acids. Germline V gives CDR1 SNHLY, CDR2 FYNNEI. V was clipped by 1 base and J by 4 bases; unmatched bases: 8. CDR3 in amino acids: CASSEGGQAVPYGYTF. The CDR3 DNA is TGTGCCAGCAGTGAAGGGGGACAGGCCGTACCCTATGGCTACACCTTC.

This clonotype was seen a handful of times. V and J are TRBV29-1 and TRBJ2-6, with D unclear. The CDR3 covers 14 residues. With 3 bases removed from V and 3 bases from J, the gap between germline ends came to 9 bases. Germline CDR1 and CDR2: SQVTM and ANQGSEA. The CDR3 sequence is CSVEGIGGANVLTF. Here the CDR3 DNA reads TGCAGCGTTGAGGGTATTGGTGGGGCCAACGTCCTGACTTTC.

V usage is TRBV29-1 and J usage is TRBJ2-7; TRBD1 aligns across 7 bases. Per germline, CDR1 SQVTM and CDR2 ANQGSEA. The trim removed 6 bases at V and 4 bases at J, leaving 6 bases unmatched. There are 12 residues in the CDR3. The CDR3 DNA reads as TGCAGCGTCCGGGACAGTCTTTACGAGCAGTACTTC. Translated, it gives CSVRDSLYEQYF.

This clonotype has just a few counts. V and J are TRBV6-5 and TRBJ2-7; 8 bases map to TRBD2. The V and J ends lost 6 bases and 6 bases, in that order; junction bases with no gene match: 10. The CDR3 is 14 amino acids. CDR1 and CDR2 from the germline V gene are MNHEY and SVGAGI. The CDR3 sequence is CASSYSGAVREQYF. Written as DNA, the CDR3 is TGTGCCAGCAGCTATAGCGGGGCCGTACGCGAGCAGTACTTC.

This clonotype was detected many times. The chain combines TRBV6-1 with TRBJ2-1, with D possibly matching TRBD1 (5 bases). Trimming cost V 4 bases and J 1 base, with 17 bases left between them. The CDR3 length is 17 residues. CDR1 and CDR2 (germline): MNHNS, SASEGT. The CDR3, as DNA: TGTGCCAGCAGTGGACCAGGGAAACACCAATCCTACAATGAGCAGTTCTTC. Translation: CASSGPGKHQSYNEQFF.

J is TRBJ2-1 and V is TRBV19; TRBD2 aligns across 8 bases. The V gene's germline CDR1 is LNHDA and CDR2 SQIVND (reference sequence). J was trimmed by 7 bases and V by 7 bases; bases with no gene match: 9. This CDR3 has 14 residues. CDR3: CASIQAGDRNEQFF. The CDR3 DNA reads as TGTGCCAGTATTCAAGCGGGAGATAGGAATGAGCAGTTCTTC.

J is TRBJ2-2 and V is TRBV6-2 or TRBV6-3, with D perhaps matching TRBD1 (5 bases). The CDR3 totals 14 residues. The V end was cut by 7 bases, the J end by 0 bases, with 9 bases between. Germline V gene data show CDR1 as MNHEY and CDR2 as SVGEGT. The chain's CDR3 is CASKGATNTGELFF. In DNA, the CDR3 is TGTGCCAGCAAAGGGGCTACGAACACCGGGGAGCTGTTTTTT.

This clonotype came up a few times. This chain connects TRBV24-1 to TRBJ2-1, with TRBD2 identical over 9 bases. Germline-derived CDR1 and CDR2 are KGHDR and SFDVKD. Trimming at V came to 10 bases and at J to 5 bases, leaving 20 bases not matched to a gene. The CDR3 is made up of 18 amino acids. The chain's CDR3 is CATRANWIAGVSDNEQFF. CDR3 nucleotide sequence: TGTGCCACGCGAGCGAATTGGATAGCGGGAGTTTCGGACAATGAGCAGTTCTTC.

This clonotype was counted between two and nine times. The V and J genes are TRBV14 and TRBJ2-3; 7 bases line up with TRBD2. This CDR3 region has 17 residues. The germline V gene has CDR1 SGHDN and CDR2 FVKESK. Trimming at V came to 1 base and at J to 4 bases, leaving 11 bases not matched to a gene. The CDR3 DNA sequence: TGTGCCAGCAGCCAAGGGACTAGTTGGTTGGCCCCAGATACGCAGTATTTT. It encodes CASSQGTSWLAPDTQYF.

The V gene is TRBV29-1, the J gene TRBJ1-1; 9 bases match TRBD1. Per germline, CDR1 SQVTM and CDR2 ANQGSEA. The J segment lost 4 bases and the V segment lost 4 bases, leaving 1 base of the junction unmatched. The CDR3 runs to 12 residues. The CDR3, as DNA: TGCAGCGTTGGACAGGGGGTCACTGAAGCTTTCTTT. Protein product: CSVGQGVTEAFF.

In this sample, this clonotype turned up a few times. This sequence joins TRBV7-2 and TRBJ2-2, with 8 nucleotides matching TRBD1. Germline V CDR1 and CDR2: SGHTA, FQGNSA. With 6 bases clipped from V and 1 base from J, the junction kept 7 bases outside the gene matches. The CDR3 totals 16 residues. CDR3 region: CASRSTGTGNTGELFF. The CDR3 DNA sequence: TGTGCCAGCAGATCCACCGGGACAGGGAACACCGGGGAGCTGTTTTTT.

The chain has TRBV29-1 and TRBJ1-5; 10 nucleotides line up with TRBD1. CDR1 and CDR2 from the germline V gene are SQVTM and ANQGSEA. V was pared by 7 bases and J by 2 bases, with 2 bases of the junction left unmatched. This CDR3 region has 13 residues. CDR3 in amino acids: CSGGQGRNQPQHF. As DNA, the CDR3 is TGCAGCGGGGGACAGGGGCGCAATCAGCCCCAGCATTTT.

The V gene is TRBV7-8, the J gene TRBJ2-4; 9 bases agree with TRBD2. After removal of 2 bases from V and 6 bases from J, the junction contained 5 bases not matched to a gene. CDR1 SGHVS and CDR2 FQNEAQ come from the germline V gene. This CDR3 contains 15 residues. The DNA for the CDR3 is TGTGCCAGCAGCTTACCGGGACTAGCAGGAAACATTCAGTACTTC. Translation: CASSLPGLAGNIQYF.

In its sample, this clonotype was seen a few times. The chain employs TRBV7-9 and TRBJ1-2; 9 nucleotides agree with TRBD1. The CDR3 is 14 amino acids. Germline V gene sequence: CDR1 SEHNR, CDR2 FQNEAQ (reference sequence). V dropped 3 bases and J dropped 6; count of bases not matched to a gene: 5. CDR3 sequence reads: CASSFYGTGNGYTF. The CDR3 DNA sequence: TGTGCCAGCAGCTTCTACGGGACAGGGAATGGCTACACCTTC.

This chain connects TRBV20-1 to TRBJ2-3; no clear D gene. The length of the CDR3 is 14 residues. Germline V gene sequence: CDR1 DFQATT, CDR2 SNEGSKA (reference sequence). V was clipped by 3 bases and J by 0 bases, with 10 bases between them. The CDR3 DNA reads TGCAGTGCTAGCCGGTTGAAAAGCACAGATACGCAGTATTTT. Its translation is CSASRLKSTDTQYF.

This clonotype appeared many times. The V gene is TRBV20-1, the J gene TRBJ1-3; tentative D call: TRBD1 (6 bases). The germline V and J ends were trimmed by 5 bases and 2 bases, with 10 bases remaining between them. Germline lookup yields CDR1 DFQATT and CDR2 SNEGSKA (reference sequence). This CDR3 contains 13 residues. The CDR3 loop reads CSASRDTGNTIYF. In DNA form, the CDR3 reads TGCAGTGCTTCCCGGGACACTGGAAACACCATATATTTT.

This clonotype was counted between two and nine times. This chain links TRBV29-1 with TRBJ2-1; D remains ambiguous. V was trimmed by 0 bases and J by 4 bases, leaving 10 bases between them. Germline V gives CDR1 SQVTM, CDR2 ANQGSEA. The CDR3 sequence is 14 residues long. CDR3 sequence reads: CSVEDGAAYNEQFF. CDR3 DNA: TGCAGCGTTGAAGATGGTGCAGCTTACAATGAGCAGTTCTTC.

This chain's CDR3 is CASSDLLTGIYGYTF. The CDR3 DNA is TGTGCCAGCAGTGACCTTCTTACAGGGATCTATGGCTACACCTTC. V usage is TRBV2 and J usage is TRBJ1-2, with a possible D match to TRBD1 (6 bases). V was pared by 3 bases and J by 4 bases, with 15 bases between. Germline CDR1 reads SNHLY; CDR2 reads FYNNEI. CDR3 size: 15 residues. The entire variable domain, with the rest obtained from reference TRBV2 and TRBJ1-2, is as follows: EPEVTQTPSHQVTQMGQEVILRCVPISNHLYFYWYRQILGQKVEFLVSFYNNEISEKSEIFDDQFSVERPDGSNFTLKIRSTKLEDSAMYFCASSDLLTGIYGYTFGSGTRLTVV.

The V call is TRBV6-5, the J call TRBJ2-4; no clear D gene. Per germline, CDR1 MNHEY and CDR2 SVGAGI. V lost 3 bases and J lost 11, with 17 bases in between. CDR3 length: 14 residues. CDR3 amino acids: CASSYKGRIVFQYF. DNA of the CDR3: TGTGCCAGCAGTTATAAAGGCAGGATAGTGTTTCAGTACTTC.

The chain employs TRBV20-1 and TRBJ2-7; 10 nucleotides align to TRBD2. This CDR3 contains 14 residues. The germline V gene encodes CDR1 DFQATT and CDR2 SNEGSKA (reference sequence). After removal of 6 bases from V and 3 bases from J, the junction contained 8 bases not matched to a gene. Written as DNA, the CDR3 is TGCAGTGCGCCTCTAGCGGGAGAAAACTACGAGCAGTACTTC. Translating gives CSAPLAGENYEQYF.

This chain joins TRBV6-2 or TRBV6-3 and TRBJ1-5; tentatively, D is TRBD1 (5 bases). Trimming left V 6 bases short and J 1 base short, with 10 bases between. The CDR3 covers 14 residues. Germline lookup yields CDR1 MNHEY and CDR2 SVGEGT. CDR3 sequence reads: CASSKDTSNQPQHF. The CDR3 DNA sequence: TGTGCCAGCAGCAAGGACACCAGCAATCAGCCCCAGCATTTT.

This clonotype has only a few counts. The V and J genes are TRBV29-1 and TRBJ1-5; the D is unclear. CDR1 and CDR2 from the germline V gene are SQVTM and ANQGSEA. Trimming shortened V by 7 bases and J by 1 base, and 14 bases separated the two germline ends. CDR3 length: 14 residues. Here the CDR3 DNA reads TGCAGCGCCGCCTCCCCACGAAGCAATCAGCCCCAGCATTTT. Its protein product is CSAASPRSNQPQHF.